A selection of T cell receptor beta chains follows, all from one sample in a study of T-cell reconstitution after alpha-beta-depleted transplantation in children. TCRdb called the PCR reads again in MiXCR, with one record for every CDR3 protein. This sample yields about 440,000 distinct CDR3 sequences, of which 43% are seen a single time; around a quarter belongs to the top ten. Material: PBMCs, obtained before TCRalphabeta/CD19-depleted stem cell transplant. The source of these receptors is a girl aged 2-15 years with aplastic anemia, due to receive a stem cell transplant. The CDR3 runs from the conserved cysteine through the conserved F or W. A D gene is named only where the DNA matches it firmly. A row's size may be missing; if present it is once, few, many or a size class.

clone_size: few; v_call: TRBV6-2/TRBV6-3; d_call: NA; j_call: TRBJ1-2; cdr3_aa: CASSYSTGAGYGYTF; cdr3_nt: TGTGCCAGCAGTTACTCGACGGGGGCCGGCTATGGCTACACCTTC
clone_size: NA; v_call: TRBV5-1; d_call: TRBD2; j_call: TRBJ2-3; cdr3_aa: CASSLRAGFLAGATDTQYF; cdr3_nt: TGCGCCAGCAGCTTGCGAGCCGGGTTTCTAGCGGGAGCCACAGATACGCAGTATTTT
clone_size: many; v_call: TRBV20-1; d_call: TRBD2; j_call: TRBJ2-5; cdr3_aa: CSARDYMPSGSRGTQYF; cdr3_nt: TGCAGTGCTAGAGATTATATGCCTAGCGGGAGTCGCGGGACCCAGTACTTC
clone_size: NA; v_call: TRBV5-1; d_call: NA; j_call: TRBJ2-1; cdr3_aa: CTSSLKPGGQFF; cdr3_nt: TGCACCAGCAGCTTGAAGCCCGGGGGGCAGTTCTTC
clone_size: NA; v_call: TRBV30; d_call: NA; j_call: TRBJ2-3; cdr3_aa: CAWSVGGITDTQYF; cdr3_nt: TGTGCCTGGAGTGTTGGCGGGATCACAGATACGCAGTATTTT
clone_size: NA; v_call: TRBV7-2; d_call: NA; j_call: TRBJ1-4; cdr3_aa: CASSLGDTSNEKLFF; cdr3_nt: TGTGCCAGCAGCTTAGGTGACACCTCTAATGAAAAACTGTTTTTT
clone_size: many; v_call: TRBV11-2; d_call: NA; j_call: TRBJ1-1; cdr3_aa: CASSVTDRNTEAFF; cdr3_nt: TGTGCCAGCAGCGTGACAGATAGGAACACTGAAGCTTTCTTT
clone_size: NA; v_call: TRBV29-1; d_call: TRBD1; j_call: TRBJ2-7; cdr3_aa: CSVETGASYEQYF; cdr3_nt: TGCAGCGTTGAAACAGGGGCCTCCTACGAGCAGTACTTC
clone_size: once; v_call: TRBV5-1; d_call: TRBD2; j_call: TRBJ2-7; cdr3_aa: CASSPGASGSLEQYF; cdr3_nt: TGCGCCAGCAGCCCCGGCGCTAGCGGGAGTCTTGAGCAGTACTTC
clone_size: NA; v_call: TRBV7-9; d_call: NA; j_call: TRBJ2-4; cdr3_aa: CASSLAGPTEIQYF; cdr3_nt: TGTGCCAGCAGCTTAGCAGGTCCAACTGAGATTCAGTACTTC
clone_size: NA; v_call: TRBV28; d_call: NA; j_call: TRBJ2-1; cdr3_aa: CASISRAGEQFF; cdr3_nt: TGTGCCAGCATTTCCCGGGCCGGTGAGCAGTTCTTC
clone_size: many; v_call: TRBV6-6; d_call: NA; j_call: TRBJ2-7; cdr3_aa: CASSYSGRGKQYF; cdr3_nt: TGTGCCAGCAGTTACTCCGGACGTGGAAAGCAGTACTTC
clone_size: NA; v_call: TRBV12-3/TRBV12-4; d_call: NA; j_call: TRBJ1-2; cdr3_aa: CASSQGSNGDTF; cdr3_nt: TGTGCCAGCAGCCAGGGATCTAATGGCGACACCTTC
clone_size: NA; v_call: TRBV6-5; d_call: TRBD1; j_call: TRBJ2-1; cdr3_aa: CASSYGQGEFF; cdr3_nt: TGTGCCAGCAGTTACGGGCAGGGGGAGTTCTTC
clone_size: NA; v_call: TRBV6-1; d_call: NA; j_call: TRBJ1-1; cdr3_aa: CASSEWRGEAFF; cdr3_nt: TGTGCCAGCAGTGAATGGCGTGGAGAAGCTTTCTTT
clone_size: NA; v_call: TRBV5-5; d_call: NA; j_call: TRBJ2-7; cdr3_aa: CASSPSVPGVDEQYF; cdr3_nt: TGTGCCAGCAGCCCCTCGGTACCAGGGGTGGACGAGCAGTACTTC
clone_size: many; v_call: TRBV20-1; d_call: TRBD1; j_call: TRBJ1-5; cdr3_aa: CSARDLDRLGDQPQHF; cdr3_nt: TGCAGTGCTAGAGATCTGGACAGGTTAGGCGATCAGCCCCAGCATTTT
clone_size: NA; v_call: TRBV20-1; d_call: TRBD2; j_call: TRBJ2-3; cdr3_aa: CSAKAGGPDTQYF; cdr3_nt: TGCAGTGCTAAAGCGGGGGGCCCAGATACGCAGTATTTT
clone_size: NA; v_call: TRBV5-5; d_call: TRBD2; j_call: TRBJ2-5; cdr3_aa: CASSQSSGGQETQYF; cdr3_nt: TGTGCCAGCAGCCAATCTAGCGGGGGACAAGAGACCCAGTACTTC
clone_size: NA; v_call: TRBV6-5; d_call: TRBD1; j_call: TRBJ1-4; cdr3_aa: CASSYSYRGREKLFF; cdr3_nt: TGTGCCAGCAGTTATTCCTACAGGGGGCGTGAAAAACTGTTTTTT
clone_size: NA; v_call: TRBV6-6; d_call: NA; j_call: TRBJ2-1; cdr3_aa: CASTDRESNEQFF; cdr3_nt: TGTGCCAGCACAGATCGGGAGTCCAATGAGCAGTTCTTC
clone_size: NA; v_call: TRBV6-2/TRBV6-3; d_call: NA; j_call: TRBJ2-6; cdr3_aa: CASSTPFGANVLTF; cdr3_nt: TGTGCCAGCAGCACACCCTTCGGGGCCAACGTCCTGACTTTC
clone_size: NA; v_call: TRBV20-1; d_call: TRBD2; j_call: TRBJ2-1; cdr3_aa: CSARAGREYEQFF; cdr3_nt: TGCAGTGCTAGAGCGGGGCGGGAGTATGAGCAGTTCTTC
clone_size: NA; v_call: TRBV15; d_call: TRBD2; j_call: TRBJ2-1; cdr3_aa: CATSMRTSGRNEQFF; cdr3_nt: TGTGCCACCAGCATGAGGACTAGCGGGAGAAATGAGCAGTTCTTC
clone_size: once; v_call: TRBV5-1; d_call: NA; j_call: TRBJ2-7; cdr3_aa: CASSWIGGARSRDEQYF; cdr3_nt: TGCGCCAGCAGCTGGATAGGGGGGGCGAGGAGCCGGGACGAGCAGTACTTC
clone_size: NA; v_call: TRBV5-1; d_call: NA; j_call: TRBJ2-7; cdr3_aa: CASATREFSYEQYF; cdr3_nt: TGCGCCAGCGCCACTAGGGAGTTCTCCTACGAGCAGTACTTC
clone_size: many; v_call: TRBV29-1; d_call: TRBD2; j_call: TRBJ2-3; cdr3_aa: CSVPLAGGEGTDTQYF; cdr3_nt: TGCAGCGTTCCCTTAGCGGGAGGAGAGGGCACAGATACGCAGTATTTT
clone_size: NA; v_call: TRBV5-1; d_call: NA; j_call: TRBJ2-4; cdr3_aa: CASSPTVRDIQYF; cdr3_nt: TGCGCCAGCAGCCCAACGGTTAGGGACATTCAGTACTTC
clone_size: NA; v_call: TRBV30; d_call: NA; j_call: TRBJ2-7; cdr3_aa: CAWSGFYYEQYF; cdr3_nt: TGTGCCTGGAGTGGATTCTACTACGAGCAGTACTTC
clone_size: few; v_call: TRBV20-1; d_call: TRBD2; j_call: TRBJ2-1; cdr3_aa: CSARSGTSDYNEQFF; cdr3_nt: TGCAGTGCTAGATCCGGGACTAGCGATTACAATGAGCAGTTCTTC
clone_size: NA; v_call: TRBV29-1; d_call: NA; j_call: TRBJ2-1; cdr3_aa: CSVLRSNEQFF; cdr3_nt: TGCAGCGTTTTAAGGTCCAATGAGCAGTTCTTC